These T cell receptor beta chains were read from a single sample in a study of blood T cell repertoires in COVID-19. The assay was immunoSEQ multiplex PCR, and TCRdb's table has in-frame clones only and misses some. The sample lists under 200,000 clones, roughly 86% occurring once. The sample taken for sequencing was peripheral blood. Receptors were obtained from a man aged 18-30 years with acute or convalescent COVID-19. CDR3s include the opening cysteine and the closing phenylalanine or tryptophan. D genes are given only for firm matches. Some rows have no size entry. The others give once, few or many, or a class for an expanded clone.

v_call	j_call	d_call	clone_size	cdr3_nt	cdr3_aa
TRBV30	TRBJ1-1	TRBD1	.	TGTGCCTGGAGTGACGGGACAGGGGGCACTGAAGCTTTCTTT	CAWSDGTGGTEAFF
TRBV19	TRBJ1-4	.	.	TGTGCCTCAGGGGTGTCTAATGAAAAACTGTTTTTT	CASGVSNEKLFF
TRBV30	TRBJ2-3	TRBD2	.	TGTGCCTGGGATGACCGGACTAGCGGGCGGATGACTAGCACAGATACGCAGTATTTT	CAWDDRTSGRMTSTDTQYF
TRBV6-4	TRBJ2-1	TRBD2	.	TGTGCCAGCAGTCCGAGCGGGGGGGCCTACAATGAGCAGTTCTTC	CASSPSGGAYNEQFF
TRBV5-1	TRBJ2-2	TRBD2	once	TGCGCCAGCAGCATCGGACTAGCGGACAACACCGGGGAGCTGTTTTTT	CASSIGLADNTGELFF
TRBV25-1	TRBJ1-6	.	few	TGTGCCAGCAGTGTCAAAGGGGGTAATTCACCCCTCCACTTT	CASSVKGGNSPLHF
TRBV10-3	TRBJ2-1	TRBD1	.	TGTGCCATCAGCCAGACAGGGGGAGACAATGAGCAGTTCTTC	CAISQTGGDNEQFF
TRBV6-5	TRBJ2-5	.	.	TGTGCCAGCAGTTACGGTGGGCCTAAAGAGACCCAGTACTTC	CASSYGGPKETQYF
TRBV5-8	TRBJ1-5	TRBD1	.	TGTGCCAGCAGCCGACAGGGGTGGGGCAATCAGCCCCAGCATTTT	CASSRQGWGNQPQHF
TRBV14	TRBJ2-3	TRBD2	.	TGTGCCAGCAGCCAAAGCACTAGCGGGGGGCACACGCAGTATTTT	CASSQSTSGGHTQYF
TRBV6-4	TRBJ2-2	TRBD1	.	TGTGCCAGCAGTGCCGGGACAGGGGGCAGCGGGGAGCTGTTTTTT	CASSAGTGGSGELFF
TRBV6-1	TRBJ1-3	.	few	TGTGCCAGCAGTGAGTCAGTAAGCTCTGGAAACACCATATATTTT	CASSESVSSGNTIYF
TRBV5-8	TRBJ1-4	TRBD1	.	TGTGCCAGCAGTAAACGACAGGGGGCTAATGAAAAACTGTTTTTT	CASSKRQGANEKLFF
TRBV7-2	TRBJ2-7	.	.	TGTGCCAGCAGTCCGGGACTCCTGAATATTGGTGAGCAGTACTTC	CASSPGLLNIGEQYF
TRBV12-3/TRBV12-4	TRBJ2-1	.	few	TGTGCCAGCAGCCGGCCCCGGGATGAGCAGTTCTTC	CASSRPRDEQFF
TRBV6-6	TRBJ1-3	.	.	TGTGCCAGCAGCGGAGCTGAGCCCCGCTCTGGAAACACCATATATTTT	CASSGAEPRSGNTIYF
TRBV6-5	TRBJ1-5	TRBD1	.	TGTGCCAGCAGTTCGACGCCAGGGGGCCACAATCAGCCCCAGCATTTT	CASSSTPGGHNQPQHF
TRBV11-2	TRBJ1-5	TRBD1	.	TGTGCCAGCAGCTCAGTGGGGCAGGGGGATCAGCCCCAGCATTTT	CASSSVGQGDQPQHF
TRBV6-5	TRBJ1-2	.	few	TGTGCCAGCAGGCGCCAATCAACAGGGTATGGCTACACCTTC	CASRRQSTGYGYTF
TRBV6-5	TRBJ1-2	.	.	TGTGCCAGCAGTTACTCAGAGACATTCTATGGCTACACCTTC	CASSYSETFYGYTF
TRBV4-1	TRBJ2-4	.	.	TGCGCCAGCAGCCAAGCACCAGGGATAGCCAAAAACATTCAGTACTTC	CASSQAPGIAKNIQYF
TRBV2	TRBJ2-2	.	.	TGTGCCAGCAGTCCGACTGGGTTGGCTGGAAGAGGGGAGCTGTTTTTT	CASSPTGLAGRGELFF
TRBV5-6	TRBJ2-1	TRBD1	few	TGTGCCAGCAGCTCCCGGGACAGGGGTTACAATGAGCAGTTCTTC	CASSSRDRGYNEQFF
TRBV7-2	TRBJ1-1	.	.	TGTGCCAGCACCCTCCTCGGGGGGAATAGGAACACTGAAGCTTTCTTT	CASTLLGGNRNTEAFF
TRBV4-2	TRBJ1-1	.	.	TGTGCCAGCAGCCAAGGATCGGGGGAGGACACTGAAGCTTTCTTT	CASSQGSGEDTEAFF
TRBV3-1/TRBV3-2	TRBJ2-5	TRBD1	.	TGTGCCAGCAGACCTCCGGGACAGGGGTTTGTTCGGGAGACCCAGTACTTC	CASRPPGQGFVRETQYF
TRBV19	TRBJ2-7	TRBD2	.	TGTGCCAGTTCGGGACTAGCGGGGGGCTACGAGCAGTACTTC	CASSGLAGGYEQYF
TRBV6-6	TRBJ2-5	.	.	TGTGCCAGCAAATACGGAGAGACCCAGTACTTC	CASKYGETQYF